This T cell receptor (beta chain) was found in a study of blood T cell repertoires in COVID-19. In the study overall: Samples taken during acute and convalescent COVID-19 were collected in the United States, Italy and Spain. Nucleic acid was either cDNA or gDNA, and it came from T cells, B-cell-depleted T cells, or PBMCs.

The ends lost 7 bases at V and 4 bases at J; junction bases unmatched: 9. Germline CDR1 LNHDA, CDR2 SQIVND (reference sequence). The CDR3 covers 15 residues. As processed by the authors: Using reference gene primer amplification, nucleated cell counts were estimated. Sequenced by immunoSEQ multiplex PCR; TCRdb stores in-frame clones only, minus some. V and J calls and clone size are as listed in that table; D and trimming were resolved from the DNA. The sample yields approximately 260,000 clones, 70% to 90% seen once. The sample consisted of peripheral blood. The V and J genes are TRBV19 and TRBJ2-2; 7 bases are shared with TRBD1. The receptor's source is a woman in her sixties or seventies with acute or convalescent COVID-19. CDR3 residues: CASKEGTALTGELFF. In DNA form, the CDR3 reads TGTGCCAGTAAAGAAGGGACAGCGCTCACCGGGGAGCTGTTTTTT.